The 15 T cell receptor beta chains in this list originate from one sample, sequenced in a study of Ad26.COV2.S vaccination and SARS-CoV-2 variants. Treatment given: some 20 received Ad26.COV2.S at low or high dose, single or two shots; roughly 5 received placebo; per-sample allocation not given. The investigators took samples on day 63 after the first vaccine or placebo injection. Measured with immunoSEQ multiplex PCR; TCRdb has only the in-frame clones, and not every one. Counted here are around 400,000 clones, 80% to 95% occurring once; the ten biggest clones make up more than 10%. The material sequenced was peripheral blood, taken in a trial of Ad26.COV2.S vaccine versus placebo. All receptors derive from a person aged 18 to 59 who received the Ad26.COV2.S COVID-19 vaccine or a placebo.

This chain links TRBV12-3 or TRBV12-4 with TRBJ1-2, with D uncertain. There are 13 residues in the CDR3. The V end lost 2 bases, the J end lost 7 bases, and 11 bases lay between the germline ends. CDR3 residues: CASSLSGSGGYTF. The CDR3 nucleotides read TGTGCCAGCAGTTTATCGGGGTCGGGTGGCTACACCTTC.

The chain links TRBV6-4 to TRBJ2-1, with TRBD2 matching 10 bases. Germline V gene lookup returns CDR1 MRHNA and CDR2 SNTAGT. The CDR3 sequence is 15 residues long. V lost 0 bases and J lost 7; bases outside the gene matches: 3. The CDR3 DNA sequence: TGTGCCAGCAGTGACTCCGTAGCGGGAGGTAATGAGCAGTTCTTC. This encodes CASSDSVAGGNEQFF.

This clone was detected once. V and J are TRBV7-7 and TRBJ2-1; 7 bases line up with TRBD2. The CDR3 length is 15 residues. The V gene's germline CDR1 is SSHAT and CDR2 FNYEAQ (reference sequence). Trimming removed 5 bases from V and 5 bases from J; junction bases left unmatched: 9. The CDR3 reads CASSPMASGNNEQFF. The CDR3 DNA reads as TGTGCCAGCAGCCCAATGGCTAGCGGAAACAATGAGCAGTTCTTC. Combining the CDR3 with reference TRBV7-7 and TRBJ2-1 gives the whole variable domain GAGVSQSPRYKVTKRGQDVTLRCDPISSHATLYWYQQALGQGPEFLTYFNYEAQPDKSGLPSDRFSAERPEGSISTLTIQRTEQRDSAMYRCASSPMASGNNEQFFGPGTRLTVL.

This sequence joins TRBV4-1 and TRBJ2-1, with D possibly matching TRBD1 (6 bases). The CDR3 sequence is 12 residues long. Trimming removed 0 bases at V and 12 bases at J, with 9 bases between. The germline V gene encodes CDR1 MGHRA and CDR2 YSYEKL. CDR3 sequence: CASSQDDRRQFF. CDR3 nucleotide sequence: TGCGCCAGCAGCCAAGACGACAGGAGGCAGTTCTTC.

This clone appeared a single time. The V and J genes are TRBV6-6 and TRBJ1-5; weak D call: TRBD1 (5 bases). The CDR3 extends over 14 amino acids. Per the germline V gene, CDR1 is MNHNY and CDR2 is SVGAGI (reference sequence). V was pared by 6 bases and J by 7 bases, with 16 bases between. The CDR3 region is CASSRDPPWQPQHF. The DNA of the CDR3 is TGTGCCAGCAGCCGGGACCCCCCCTGGCAGCCCCAGCATTTT.

This clone was detected only once. The chain links TRBV27 to TRBJ2-5, with 15 bases that match TRBD2. Germline V gene lookup returns CDR1 MNHEY and CDR2 SMNVEV (reference sequence). This CDR3 region has 15 residues. V shed 2 bases and J 5 bases; nucleotides not matched to a gene: 0. The CDR3 region is CASSLGLAGGETQYF. In DNA, the CDR3 is TGTGCCAGCAGTTTAGGACTAGCGGGAGGGGAGACCCAGTACTTC.

V gene TRBV4-2 combines with J gene TRBJ2-7; either TRBD1 or TRBD2 may fit D (5 bases each). Germline CDR1 reads LGHNA; CDR2 reads YNFKEQ. CDR3 length: 17 residues. V gave up 0 bases and J gave up 2 bases, with 17 bases separating them. The CDR3 sequence is CASSQDGWERDPYEQYF. CDR3 DNA: TGTGCCAGCAGCCAAGATGGGTGGGAACGGGACCCCTACGAGCAGTACTTC.

This clone was counted a few times. The rearrangement uses TRBV11-2 and TRBJ2-2; TRBD2 matches at 11 bases. V shed 5 bases and J 1 base; nucleotides not matched to a gene: 3. The CDR3 contains 16 residues. Germline V gene sequence: CDR1 SGHAT, CDR2 FQNNGV. The CDR3 protein is CASSHGTSGNTGELFF. CDR3 DNA: TGTGCCAGCAGCCATGGGACTAGCGGGAACACCGGGGAGCTGTTTTTT.

The chain combines TRBV18 with TRBJ1-1; D remains unclear. V was shortened by 0 bases and J by 2 bases, with 7 bases between the two germline ends. Germline CDR1 reads KGHSH; CDR2 reads LQKENI. The CDR3 runs to 14 residues. This CDR3 reads CASSPPNGNTEAFF. CDR3 in DNA: TGTGCCAGCTCACCACCGAATGGAAACACTGAAGCTTTCTTT.

On this clone: One junction end does not reproduce the germline sequence, and a read error may be involved. CDR3 amino acids: CAIRDPSKEKLFF. CDR3 DNA: TGTGCCATCAGGGATCCCTCTAAGGAAAAACTGTTTTTT. This rearrangement joins TRBV10-3 to TRBJ1-4; D is ambiguous. Germline-derived CDR1 and CDR2 are ENHRY and SYGVKD. The CDR3 loop spans 13 amino acids.

The gene calls are TRBV21-1 and TRBJ2-7; whether TRBD1, the table's D call, matches the DNA was not checked. TRBV21-1 has pseudogene status. CDR3 length: 17 residues. The CDR3 sequence: CASSKARKGTGGYEQYF. CDR3 nucleotides: TGTGCCAGCAGCAAAGCACGGAAAGGGACAGGGGGCTACGAGCAGTACTTC.

This chain uses TRBV27 with TRBJ2-2; possible D gene TRBD1, 6 bases. V shed 2 bases and J shed 6 bases, with 7 bases lying between them. Germline assignment: CDR1 MNHEY and CDR2 SMNVEV (reference sequence). The CDR3 loop spans 13 amino acids. CDR3 region: CASSLGGAGELFF. The CDR3 coding sequence is TGTGCCAGCAGTTTAGGGGGCGCCGGGGAGCTGTTTTTT.

On this clone itself: Other DNA variants within this sample encode the same CDR3. This chain uses TRBV10-3 with TRBJ2-7; 7 nucleotides match TRBD2. Germline loops: CDR1 ENHRY, CDR2 SYGVKD. The CDR3 contains 13 residues. J gave up 3 bases and V 4 bases, and 3 bases lay outside the gene matches. The CDR3 is CAISGLAVYEQYF. The CDR3 DNA reads TGTGCCATCAGTGGTCTAGCGGTCTACGAGCAGTACTTC.

The chain links TRBV7-6 to TRBJ2-2; TRBD2 aligns across 13 bases. This CDR3 has 19 amino acids. V was clipped by 4 bases and J by 7 bases; unmatched bases: 15. From germline, CDR1 is SGHVS and CDR2 FNYEAQ. CDR3 sequence (DNA): TGTGCCAGCAGCTCGCAGCACTCAATGGGACTAGCGGGGTACGGGGAGCTGTTTTTT. Amino acids: CASSSQHSMGLAGYGELFF.

This clone has a handful of counts. This chain connects TRBV3-1 (or the pseudogene TRBV3-2) to TRBJ1-3; 9 positions agree with TRBD1. V shed 4 bases, J shed 0 bases, and the junction held 7 bases outside the gene matches. This CDR3 has 17 amino acids. Germline CDR1 is LGHDT and CDR2 is YNNKEL (reference sequence). The DNA for the CDR3 is TGTGCCAGCAGCCCTCCAGGACAGGGGTTCTCTGGAAACACCATATATTTT. Its translation: CASSPPGQGFSGNTIYF.